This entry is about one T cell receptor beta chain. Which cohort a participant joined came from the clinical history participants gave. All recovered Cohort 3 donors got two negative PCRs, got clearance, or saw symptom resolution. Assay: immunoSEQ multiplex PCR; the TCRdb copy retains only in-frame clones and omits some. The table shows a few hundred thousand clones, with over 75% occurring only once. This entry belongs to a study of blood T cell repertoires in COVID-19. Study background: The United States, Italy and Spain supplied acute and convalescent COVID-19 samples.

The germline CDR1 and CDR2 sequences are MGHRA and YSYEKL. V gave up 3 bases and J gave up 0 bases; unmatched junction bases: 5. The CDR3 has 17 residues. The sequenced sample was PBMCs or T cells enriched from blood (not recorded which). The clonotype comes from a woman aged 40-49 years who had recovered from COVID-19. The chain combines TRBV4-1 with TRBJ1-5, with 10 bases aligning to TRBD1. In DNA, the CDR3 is TGCGCCAGCAGCCACGGACAGGGGGGGTATAGCAATCAGCCCCAGCATTTT. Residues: CASSHGQGGYSNQPQHF.